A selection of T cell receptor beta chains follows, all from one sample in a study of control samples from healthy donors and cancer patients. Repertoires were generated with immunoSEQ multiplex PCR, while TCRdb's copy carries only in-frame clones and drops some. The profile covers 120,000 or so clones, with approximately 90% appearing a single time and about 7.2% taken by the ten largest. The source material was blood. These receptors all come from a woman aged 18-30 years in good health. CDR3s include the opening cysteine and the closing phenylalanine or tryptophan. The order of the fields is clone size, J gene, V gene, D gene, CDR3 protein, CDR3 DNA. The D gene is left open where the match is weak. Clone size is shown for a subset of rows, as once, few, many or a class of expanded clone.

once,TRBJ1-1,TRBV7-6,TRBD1,CASSTLQGAVAEAFF,TGTGCCAGCAGCACCCTGCAGGGGGCTGTGGCTGAAGCTTTCTTT
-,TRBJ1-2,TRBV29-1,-,CSVDLVAGVSGYTF,TGCAGCGTTGATCTTGTAGCAGGGGTCTCTGGCTACACCTTC
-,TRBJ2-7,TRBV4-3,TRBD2,CASSLGTSGTAAYEQYF,TGCGCCAGCAGCCTCGGGACTAGCGGGACCGCTGCCTACGAGCAGTACTTC
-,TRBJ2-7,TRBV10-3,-,CAISSLGAYEQYF,TGTGCCATCAGCAGCCTGGGGGCTTACGAGCAGTACTTC
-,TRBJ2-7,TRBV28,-,CASSLRPYEQYF,TGTGCCAGCAGTTTAAGACCCTACGAGCAGTACTTC
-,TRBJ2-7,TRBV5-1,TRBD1,CASSLSTGPSSYEQYF,TGCGCCAGCAGCCTATCGACAGGGCCAAGCTCCTACGAGCAGTACTTC
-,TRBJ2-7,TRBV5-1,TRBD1,CASSLEGQATGSYEQYF,TGCGCCAGCAGCTTGGAAGGACAAGCGACAGGGTCCTACGAGCAGTACTTC
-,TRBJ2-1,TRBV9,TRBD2,CASSPPGLAGLARTNEQFF,TGTGCCAGCAGCCCTCCGGGACTAGCGGGGCTAGCACGAACCAATGAGCAGTTCTTC
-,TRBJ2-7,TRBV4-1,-,CASSTERGYEQYF,TGCGCCAGTAGTACGGAGAGGGGCTACGAGCAGTACTTC
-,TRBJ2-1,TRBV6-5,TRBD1,CASSYSLAGQGAQFF,TGTGCCAGCAGTTACTCGTTGGCGGGACAGGGAGCGCAGTTCTTC
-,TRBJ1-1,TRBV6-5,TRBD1,CASSPVDRGNTEAFF,TGTGCCAGCAGTCCCGTAGACAGGGGGAACACTGAAGCTTTCTTT
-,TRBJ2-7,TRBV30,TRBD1,CAWMITGVHEQYF,TGTGCCTGGATGATTACAGGGGTCCACGAGCAGTACTTC
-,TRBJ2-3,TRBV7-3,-,CASSQGLVTDTQYF,TGTGCCAGCAGCCAGGGACTCGTCACAGATACGCAGTATTTT
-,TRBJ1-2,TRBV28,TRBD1,CAGGQTGRYGYTF,TGTGCCGGCGGCCAGACAGGGAGGTATGGCTACACCTTC
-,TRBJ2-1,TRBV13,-,CASSLVLSNEQFF,TGTGCCAGCAGCTTAGTATTGAGCAATGAGCAGTTCTTC
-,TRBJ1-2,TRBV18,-,CASSPSTDLYGYTF,TGTGCCAGCTCACCTTCGACAGACCTCTATGGCTACACCTTC
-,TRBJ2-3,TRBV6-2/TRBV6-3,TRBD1,CASSYYDPGTGYRQVTDTQYF,TGTGCCAGCAGTTATTACGACCCCGGGACAGGGTATAGGCAGGTGACAGATACGCAGTATTTT
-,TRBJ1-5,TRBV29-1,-,CSVRSHRDHQPQHF,TGCAGCGTTCGATCCCACAGGGACCATCAGCCCCAGCATTTT
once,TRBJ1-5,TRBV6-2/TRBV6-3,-,CASSGLSEGQPQHF,TGTGCCAGCAGCGGCCTCTCCGAGGGGCAGCCCCAGCATTTT
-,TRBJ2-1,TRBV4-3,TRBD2,CASSQDGLAGASNEQFF,TGCGCCAGCAGCCAAGATGGGCTAGCGGGAGCGAGCAATGAGCAGTTCTTC
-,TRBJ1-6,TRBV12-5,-,CARYRGLGSPLHF,TGTGCTAGATATCGGGGCCTAGGTTCACCCCTCCACTTT
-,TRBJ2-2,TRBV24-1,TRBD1,CATSDPRTGNTGELFF,TGTGCCACCAGTGACCCTCGGACAGGGAACACCGGGGAGCTGTTTTTT
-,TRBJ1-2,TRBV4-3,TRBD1,CASSRDRGVNYGYTF,TGCGCCAGCAGTCGGGACAGGGGAGTAAACTATGGCTACACCTTC
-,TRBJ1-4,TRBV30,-,CAWTPGGRTNEKLFF,TGTGCCTGGACCCCCGGTGGGCGAACCAATGAAAAACTGTTTTTT
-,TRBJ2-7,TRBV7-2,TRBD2,CASSPSGSTTYEQYF,TGTGCCAGCAGCCCAAGCGGGAGCACTACCTACGAGCAGTACTTC
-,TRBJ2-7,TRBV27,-,CASSLGLSSYEQYF,TGTGCCAGCAGTTTAGGCCTGAGCTCCTACGAGCAGTACTTC
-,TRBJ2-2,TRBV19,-,CASSIAGPTGELFF,TGTGCCAGTAGTATAGCGGGGCCCACCGGGGAGCTGTTTTTT
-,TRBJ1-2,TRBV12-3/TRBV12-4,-,CASSLGLEYGYTF,TGTGCCAGCAGTTTAGGGTTGGAATATGGCTACACCTTC
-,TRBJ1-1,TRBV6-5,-,CASSYDSVLNTEAFF,TGTGCCAGCAGTTACGATTCAGTCCTGAACACTGAAGCTTTCTTT
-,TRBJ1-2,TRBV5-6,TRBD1,CASSSPGQVYGYTF,TGTGCCAGCAGCTCCCCCGGACAGGTCTATGGCTACACCTTC
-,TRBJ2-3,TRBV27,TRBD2,CASSLRAGGLTDTQYF,TGTGCCAGCAGTTTACGGGCGGGGGGGCTCACAGATACGCAGTATTTT
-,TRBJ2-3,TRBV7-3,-,CASSPRTDTQYF,TGTGCCAGCAGCCCCCGCACGGATACGCAGTATTTT
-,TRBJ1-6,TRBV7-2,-,CASDDREWNSPLHF,TGTGCCAGCGACGACAGAGAGTGGAATTCACCCCTCCACTTT
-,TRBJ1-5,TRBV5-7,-,CASSRGPALVSHYQPQHF,TGTGCCAGCAGCCGGGGCCCCGCGCTCGTTAGCCATTATCAGCCCCAGCATTTT
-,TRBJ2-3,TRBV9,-,CASSVDLGGTDTQYF,TGTGCCAGCAGCGTAGATCTAGGGGGCACAGATACGCAGTATTTT
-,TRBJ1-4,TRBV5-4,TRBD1,CASSLDREGEKLFF,TGTGCCAGCAGCCTGGACAGGGAGGGAGAAAAACTGTTTTTT
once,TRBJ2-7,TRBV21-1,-,CASSKKHSDYEQYF,TGTGCCAGCAGCAAAAAGCACTCAGACTACGAGCAGTACTTC
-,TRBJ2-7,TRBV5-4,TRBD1,CASSMGPGQPYEQYF,TGTGCCAGCAGCATGGGACCGGGACAGCCCTACGAGCAGTACTTC
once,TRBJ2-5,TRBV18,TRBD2,CASSSGLAGGEETQYF,TGTGCCAGCTCATCCGGACTAGCGGGGGGTGAAGAGACCCAGTACTTC
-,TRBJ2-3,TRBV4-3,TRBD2,CASSQGAGGGTDTQYF,TGCGCCAGCAGCCAAGGGGCGGGAGGAGGCACAGATACGCAGTATTTT
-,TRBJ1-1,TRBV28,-,CASSFPDTEAFF,TGTGCCAGCAGTTTTCCTGACACTGAAGCTTTCTTT
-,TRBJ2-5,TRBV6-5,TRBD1,CASPRGPRGLETQYF,TGTGCCAGCCCTAGGGGGCCTAGAGGCTTAGAGACCCAGTACTTC
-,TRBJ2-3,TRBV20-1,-,CSASTGGAGTDTQYF,TGCAGTGCTAGTACTGGCGGGGCTGGCACAGATACGCAGTATTTT
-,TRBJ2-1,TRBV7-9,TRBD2,CASSSYGASGRDEQFF,TGTGCCAGCAGCTCGTACGGGGCTAGCGGGAGAGATGAGCAGTTCTTC
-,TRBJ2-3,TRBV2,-,CASSVGRRIRTDTQYF,TGTGCCAGCAGTGTAGGTCGCAGAATCCGCACAGATACGCAGTATTTT
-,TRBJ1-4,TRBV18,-,CASSPTGSTNEKLFF,TGTGCCAGCTCACCGACGGGTTCGACTAATGAAAAACTGTTTTTT
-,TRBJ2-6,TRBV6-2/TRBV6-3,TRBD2,CASSSGGAGANVLTF,TGTGCCAGCAGTTCCGGGGGGGCGGGGGCCAACGTCCTGACTTTC
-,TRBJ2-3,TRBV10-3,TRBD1,CAISNDRDASTDTQYF,TGTGCCATCAGCAACGACAGGGACGCTAGCACAGATACGCAGTATTTT
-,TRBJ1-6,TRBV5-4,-,CASSDFFNSPLHF,TGTGCCAGTTCGGATTTCTTTAATTCACCCCTCCACTTT
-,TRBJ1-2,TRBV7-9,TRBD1,CASSLEAGGYYGYTF,TGTGCCAGCAGCTTAGAGGCAGGGGGCTACTATGGCTACACCTTC
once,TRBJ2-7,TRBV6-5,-,CATLSRGEQYF,TGTGCCACCCTAAGCAGGGGCGAGCAGTACTTC
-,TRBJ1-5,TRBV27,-,CASSPTQSNQPQHF,TGTGCCAGCAGTCCCACCCAAAGCAATCAGCCCCAGCATTTT
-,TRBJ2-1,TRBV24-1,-,CATSDPKRNEQFF,TGTGCCACCAGTGATCCTAAGAGGAATGAGCAGTTCTTC
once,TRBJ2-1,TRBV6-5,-,CASSYLDEQFF,TGTGCCAGCAGTTATTTGGATGAGCAGTTCTTC
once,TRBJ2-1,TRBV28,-,CASSLYSGVGSYNEQFF,TGTGCCAGCAGTTTATACTCCGGGGTAGGCTCCTACAATGAGCAGTTCTTC